This passage covers 8 T cell receptor beta chains from one sample sequenced in a study of neurological immune-mediated disorders. TCRdb fed the 5' RACE reads into MiXCR, producing one record per CDR3 protein. The sample gives about 80,000 distinct CDR3 sequences, more than 5% of which show up once; roughly 7.3% is in the top ten. Time point noted: longitudinal time-point 2. What was sequenced was PBMCs. The receptors were sampled from a woman aged 55-69 years with multiple sclerosis.

Ten or more counts support this clonotype. The chain has TRBV7-2 and TRBJ2-3; TRBD2 agrees at 11 bases. Trimming took 2 bases from V and 8 from J; bases not matched to a gene: 6. CDR3 length: 15 residues. Germline-derived CDR1 and CDR2 are SGHTA and FQGNSA. This CDR3 is CASSLKLAGGGTQYF. The CDR3 nucleotides are TGTGCCAGCAGCTTAAAGCTAGCGGGGGGCGGTACGCAGTATTTT.

In this sample, this clonotype turned up many times. The chain links TRBV24-1 to TRBJ2-7, with 8 bases aligning to TRBD1. Germline CDR1 is KGHDR and CDR2 is SFDVKD. The CDR3 contains 14 residues. The V segment lost 3 bases and the J segment 7 bases; nucleotides outside the gene matches: 7. This chain's CDR3 is CATSDTGTGPEQYF. The CDR3 DNA reads TGTGCCACCAGTGATACCGGGACAGGACCAGAGCAGTACTTC.

There are many counts of this clonotype. V is TRBV20-1 and J is TRBJ2-7; unclear D gene. Looked up from germline, CDR1 is DFQATT and CDR2 is SNEGSKA (reference sequence). The CDR3 consists of 10 residues. With 1 base removed from V and 5 bases from J, the gap between germline ends came to 3 bases. CDR3 sequence reads: CSARVNEQYF. The DNA for the CDR3 is TGCAGTGCTAGAGTGAACGAGCAGTACTTC.

Comment on this clonotype: A much larger clone sits a single nucleotide away, making a read error possible. The V call is TRBV12-3 or TRBV12-4, the J call TRBJ2-7; no reliable D call. The CDR3 length is 13 residues. The CDR3 here is CVSSRTFGYEQYF. The CDR3 DNA is TGTGTCAGCAGCCGAACGTTTGGCTACGAGCAGTACTTC.

This clonotype showed up many times. The chain carries TRBV29-1 and TRBJ1-2; D is unresolved. The ends were cut back, 0 bases at V and 8 bases at J, with 4 bases in the middle. Germline CDR1 and CDR2: SQVTM and ANQGSEA. The CDR3 runs 10 residues. The DNA for the CDR3 is TGCAGCGTTGAAGAAGGCGGCTACACCTTC. Its translation is CSVEEGGYTF.

This clonotype came up many times. The CDR3 protein is CASSHDRGGYTF. The CDR3, as DNA: TGTGCCAGCAGCCACGACAGAGGAGGCTACACCTTC. The chain recombines TRBV3-1 with TRBJ1-2; D may be TRBD1 (5 bases). The CDR3 loop spans 12 amino acids. Germline CDR1 and CDR2: LGHDT and YNNKEL (reference sequence). The V end was cut by 3 bases, the J end by 8 bases, with 10 bases between.

This clonotype was counted at least ten times. This chain uses TRBV7-9 with TRBJ1-6; D is unclear. The V end was cut by 5 bases, the J end by 4 bases, with 12 bases between. This CDR3 is built from 15 residues. Germline V CDR1 and CDR2: SEHNR, FQNEAQ (reference sequence). DNA for the CDR3: TGTGCCAGCAGCCAAGAGTTTGGTTATAATTCACCCCTCCACTTT. Translating it yields CASSQEFGYNSPLHF.

In this sample, this clonotype turned up many times. V and J are TRBV5-1 and TRBJ2-3; 9 nucleotides align to TRBD1. The CDR3 has 15 residues. CDR1 is SGHRS and CDR2 is YFSETQ in the germline V gene. Losses at the gene ends were 4 bases for V and 2 bases for J; bases not matched to a gene: 5. The CDR3 loop reads CASSEGTGITDTQYF. DNA for the CDR3: TGCGCCAGCAGCGAAGGGACAGGGATCACAGATACGCAGTATTTT.